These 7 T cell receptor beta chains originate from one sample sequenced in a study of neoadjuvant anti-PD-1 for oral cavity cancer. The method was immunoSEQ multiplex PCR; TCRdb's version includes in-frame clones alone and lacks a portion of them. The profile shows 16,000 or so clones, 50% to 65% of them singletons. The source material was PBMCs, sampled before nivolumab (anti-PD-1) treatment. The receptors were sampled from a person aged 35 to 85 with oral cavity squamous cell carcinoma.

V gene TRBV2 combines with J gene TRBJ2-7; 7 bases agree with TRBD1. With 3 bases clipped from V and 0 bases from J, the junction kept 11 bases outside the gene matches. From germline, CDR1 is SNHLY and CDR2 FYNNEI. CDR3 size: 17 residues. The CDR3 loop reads CASSDRQGTIFSYEQYF. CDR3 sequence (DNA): TGTGCCAGCAGTGATAGACAGGGCACCATCTTCTCCTACGAGCAGTACTTC.

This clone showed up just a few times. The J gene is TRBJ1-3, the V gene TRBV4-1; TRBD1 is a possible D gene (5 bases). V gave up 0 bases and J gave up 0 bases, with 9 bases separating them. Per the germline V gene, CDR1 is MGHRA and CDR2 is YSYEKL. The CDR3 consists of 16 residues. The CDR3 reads CASSQDETASGNTIYF. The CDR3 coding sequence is TGCGCCAGCAGCCAAGATGAGACAGCCTCTGGAAACACCATATATTTT.

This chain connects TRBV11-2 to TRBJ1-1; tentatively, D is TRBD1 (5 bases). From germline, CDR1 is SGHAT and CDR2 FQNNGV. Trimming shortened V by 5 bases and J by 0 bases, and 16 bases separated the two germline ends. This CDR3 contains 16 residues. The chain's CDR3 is CASSPNLRGMNTEAFF. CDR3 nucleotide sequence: TGTGCCAGCAGCCCAAATCTGCGGGGCATGAACACTGAAGCTTTCTTT. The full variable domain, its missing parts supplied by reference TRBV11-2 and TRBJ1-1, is EAGVAQSPRYKIIEKRQSVAFWCNPISGHATLYWYQQILGQGPKLLIQFQNNGVVDDSQLPKDRFSAERLKGVDSTLKIQPAKLEDSAVYLCASSPNLRGMNTEAFFGQGTRLTVV.

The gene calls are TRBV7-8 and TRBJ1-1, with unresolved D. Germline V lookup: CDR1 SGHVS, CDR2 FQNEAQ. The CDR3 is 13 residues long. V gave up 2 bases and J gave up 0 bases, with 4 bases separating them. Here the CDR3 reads CASSLLVNTEAFF. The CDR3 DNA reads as TGTGCCAGCAGCTTACTGGTGAACACTGAAGCTTTCTTT. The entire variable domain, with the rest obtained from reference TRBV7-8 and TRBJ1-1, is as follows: GAGVSQSPRYKVAKRGQDVALRCDPISGHVSLFWYQQALGQGPEFLTYFQNEAQLDKSGLPSDRFFAERPEGSVSTLKIQRTQQEDSAVYLCASSLLVNTEAFFGQGTRLTVV.

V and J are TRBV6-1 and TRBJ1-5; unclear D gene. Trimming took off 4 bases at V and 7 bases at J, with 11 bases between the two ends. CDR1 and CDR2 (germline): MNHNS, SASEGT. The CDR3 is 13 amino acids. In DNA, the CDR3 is TGTGCCAGCAGTGTTGAGGGTCGCCAGCCCCAGCATTTT. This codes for CASSVEGRQPQHF.

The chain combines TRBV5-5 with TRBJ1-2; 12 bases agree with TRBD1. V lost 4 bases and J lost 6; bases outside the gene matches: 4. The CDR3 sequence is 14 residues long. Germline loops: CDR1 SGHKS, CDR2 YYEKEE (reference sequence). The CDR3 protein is CASSQGTGGDGYTF. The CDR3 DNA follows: TGTGCCAGCAGCCAGGGGACAGGGGGCGATGGCTACACCTTC.

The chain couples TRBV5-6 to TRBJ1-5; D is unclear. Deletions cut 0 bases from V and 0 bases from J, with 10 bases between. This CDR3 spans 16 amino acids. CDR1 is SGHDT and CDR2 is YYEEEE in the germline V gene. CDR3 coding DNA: TGTGCCAGCAGCTTGGGGCCAGCTTATAGCAATCAGCCCCAGCATTTT. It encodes CASSLGPAYSNQPQHF.